One sample yielded the 32 T cell receptor beta chains listed below, sequenced in a study of beta chain features in type 1 diabetes. Notes on the study in general: A moderate, significant TCRB CDR3 shortening appeared in type 1 diabetes across four CD4+ subsets.

Their specific antigens are unknown. Expressed TCRB transcripts were sequenced because the entire RNA isolate underwent reverse transcription. Data came from immunoSEQ multiplex PCR; TCRdb stores just in-frame clones and leaves some out. The sample has about 700,000 clones, roughly an eighth seen once. The sequencing input was naive CD4+ T cells from blood. The receptors originated from a man aged 18 to 29 with type 1 diabetes.

The chain links TRBV7-8 to TRBJ2-7; 9 nucleotides agree with TRBD1. The CDR3 loop spans 14 amino acids. The trim removed 4 bases at V and 5 bases at J, leaving 6 bases unmatched. The germline CDR1 and CDR2 sequences are SGHVS and FQNEAQ. CDR3 in amino acids: CASSWATGGHEQYF. The CDR3 nucleotides read TGTGCCAGCAGCTGGGCGACAGGGGGGCACGAGCAGTACTTC.

The chain carries TRBV18 and TRBJ1-5; D not certain. This CDR3 comprises 14 residues. Germline CDR1 KGHSH, CDR2 LQKENI. V dropped 4 bases and J dropped 1 base, with 8 bases sitting between them. The CDR3 spells CASSLQLSNQPQHF. DNA for the CDR3: TGTGCCAGCTCACTACAACTGAGCAATCAGCCCCAGCATTTT.

This rearrangement joins TRBV2 to TRBJ1-4, with unresolved D. The CDR3 sequence is 15 residues long. Germline V lookup: CDR1 SNHLY, CDR2 FYNNEI. V was shortened by 0 bases and J by 7 bases, with 12 bases between the two germline ends. As DNA, the CDR3 is TGTGCCAGCAGTGAAGCGCAAGGGCGTGGTGAAAAACTGTTTTTT. It is translated as CASSEAQGRGEKLFF.

This chain joins TRBV5-1 and TRBJ2-5; D remains ambiguous. Germline CDR1 reads SGHRS; CDR2 reads YFSETQ. The V end lost 1 base, the J end lost 12 bases, and 19 bases lay between the germline ends. The CDR3 has 14 amino acids. The CDR3 bases are TGCGCCAGCAGCTTGTTCTCGGACGTCGATCTTAAGTACTTC. This sequence encodes CASSLFSDVDLKYF.

This clone was detected a few times. This chain joins TRBV18 and TRBJ1-1, with a weak D call TRBD1 (6 bases). Looked up from germline, CDR1 is KGHSH and CDR2 is LQKENI. Trimming removed 6 bases from V and 1 base from J, with 18 bases in between. This CDR3 has 16 amino acids. The CDR3 sequence is CASSQTAGTQNTEAFF. The CDR3 DNA reads TGTGCCAGCTCCCAAACAGCCGGGACACAGAACACTGAAGCTTTCTTT.

This clone came up a few times. V and J are TRBV4-2 and TRBJ2-3; D may correspond to TRBD1 or TRBD2 (5 bases each). The germline V gene encodes CDR1 LGHNA and CDR2 YNFKEQ. Trimming shortened V by 0 bases and J by 4 bases, and 8 bases separated the two germline ends. The length of the CDR3 is 14 residues. CDR3 DNA: TGTGCCAGCAGCCAAGATCTGGGGGCAGATACGCAGTATTTT. Its translation: CASSQDLGADTQYF.

The genes are TRBV2 and TRBJ1-1, with TRBD1 identical over 9 bases. Germline lookup yields CDR1 SNHLY and CDR2 FYNNEI. The V gene end was trimmed by 8 bases and the J gene end by 8 bases; junction bases not matched to a gene: 3. This CDR3 is built from 11 residues. In nucleotides, the CDR3 is TGTGCCAGCCGGACAGGGGACGAAGCTTTCTTT. This sequence encodes CASRTGDEAFF.

The sample holds a few counts of this clone. The gene calls are TRBV5-6 and TRBJ1-1; D is ambiguous. The CDR3 length is 15 residues. The V gene's germline CDR1 is SGHDT and CDR2 YYEEEE. Between the trimmed V and J ends, which lost 0 bases and 3 bases, there was a span of 12 bases. The DNA for the CDR3 is TGTGCCAGCAGCTTGGGGCCGGGCTTTGACACTGAAGCTTTCTTT. It translates to CASSLGPGFDTEAFF. The full variable domain, its missing parts supplied by reference TRBV5-6 and TRBJ1-1, is DAGVTQSPTHLIKTRGQQVTLRCSPKSGHDTVSWYQQALGQGPQFIFQYYEEEERQRGNFPDRFSGHQFPNYSSELNVNALLLGDSALYLCASSLGPGFDTEAFFGQGTRLTVV.

With respect to this clone: Other nucleotide sequences from this sample produce the same CDR3. The rearrangement joins TRBV28 to TRBJ1-2; maybe TRBD1 (5 bases). CDR3 length: 12 residues. V was cut by 5 bases and J by 3 bases, with 7 bases left in between. The germline V gene has CDR1 MDHEN and CDR2 SYDVKM. The CDR3 DNA reads TGTGCCAGCAGTACGGGGGACTATGGCTACACCTTC. Translating it yields CASSTGDYGYTF.

Comments on this clone: This CDR3 is also generated by other DNA sequences in the sample. The rearrangement uses TRBV5-1 and TRBJ2-3; D is undetermined. The V gene's germline CDR1 is SGHRS and CDR2 YFSETQ. There are 12 residues in the CDR3. The ends were cut back, 7 bases at V and 4 bases at J, with 10 bases in the middle. The CDR3 is CASSRDSDTQYF. Here the CDR3 DNA reads TGCGCCAGCTCTAGAGATTCAGATACGCAGTATTTT. The full variable domain, with the rest looked up from reference TRBV5-1 and TRBJ2-3, is KAGVTQTPRYLIKTRGQQVTLSCSPISGHRSVSWYQQTPGQGLQFLFEYFSETQRNKGNFPGRFSGRQFSNSRSEMNVSTLELGDSALYLCASSRDSDTQYFGPGTRLTVL.

In its sample, this clone was seen a few times. V usage is TRBV18 and J usage is TRBJ2-6; TRBD1 might be the D (5 bases). CDR1 is KGHSH, CDR2 LQKENI, per germline. The CDR3 is made up of 17 amino acids. V was shortened by 0 bases and J by 4 bases, with 13 bases between the two germline ends. CDR3 in DNA: TGTGCCAGCTCACCACCGAACAGGCTTACGGGGGCCAACGTCCTGACTTTC. It translates to CASSPPNRLTGANVLTF.

This clone was seen more than once but under ten times. CDR3 sequence: CASSWAGGADSPLHF. CDR3 sequence (DNA): TGTGCCAGCAGCTGGGCGGGGGGCGCGGATTCACCCCTCCACTTT. V and J are TRBV6-5 and TRBJ1-6, with D tentatively TRBD1 (6 bases). The germline V gene encodes CDR1 MNHEY and CDR2 SVGAGI. The CDR3 has 15 residues. V was trimmed by 6 bases and J by 8 bases, leaving 17 bases between them.

There are a few counts of this clone. This chain links TRBV4-1 with TRBJ2-5; D is ambiguous. Per the germline V gene, CDR1 is MGHRA and CDR2 is YSYEKL. Trimming stripped 1 base from V and 5 bases from J, with 11 bases between. The CDR3 sequence is 14 residues long. The CDR3 bases are TGCGCCAGCAGCCAAGTTGTGCGGTCGGAGACCCAGTACTTC. This codes for CASSQVVRSETQYF.

This clone occurred a few times. The chain couples TRBV9 to TRBJ1-1, with 10 nucleotides matching TRBD1. Germline V gene lookup returns CDR1 SGDLS and CDR2 YYNGEE. This CDR3 is built from 15 residues. Unmatched junction bases numbered 7, after V lost 4 bases and J lost 4 bases. The chain's CDR3 is CASSTRQGAITEAFF. CDR3 coding DNA: TGTGCCAGCAGCACCAGACAGGGGGCTATCACTGAAGCTTTCTTT.

V gene TRBV5-1 combines with J gene TRBJ1-2, with D perhaps matching TRBD1 (5 bases). Trimming stripped 4 bases from V and 5 bases from J, with 18 bases between. The germline gives CDR1 SGHRS, CDR2 YFSETQ. The CDR3 is 15 amino acids. The CDR3 loop reads CASSPDSMVPYGYTF. In DNA form, the CDR3 reads TGCGCCAGCAGCCCCGACAGTATGGTTCCGTATGGCTACACCTTC.

This clone turned up a few times. This chain uses TRBV19 with TRBJ1-1, with TRBD1 identical over 10 bases. The CDR3 loop spans 13 amino acids. The germline V gene encodes CDR1 LNHDA and CDR2 SQIVND (reference sequence). J lost 7 bases, V lost 8 bases, and 7 bases had no gene match. CDR3 DNA: TGTGCCAGTTTGGACAGGGGGGGAGGTGAAGCTTTCTTT. This gives the protein CASLDRGGGEAFF. The full variable domain, rest sourced from reference TRBV19 and TRBJ1-1, is DGGITQSPKYLFRKEGQNVTLSCEQNLNHDAMYWYRQDPGQGLRLIYYSQIVNDFQKGDIAEGYSVSREKKESFPLTVTSAQKNPTAFYLCASLDRGGGEAFFGQGTRLTVV.

This rearrangement joins TRBV4-1 to TRBJ1-1; maybe TRBD1 (5 bases). This CDR3 has 18 residues. The V end lost 0 bases, the J end lost 4 bases, and 21 bases lay between the germline ends. Germline CDR1 reads MGHRA; CDR2 reads YSYEKL. The CDR3 nucleotides are TGCGCCAGCAGCCAAGATCTATTGGACACCTTGAGGGGCACTGAAGCTTTCTTT. It yields the protein CASSQDLLDTLRGTEAFF.

In this sample, this clone turned up a few times. V gene TRBV18 combines with J gene TRBJ2-3; D unresolved. The CDR3 loop spans 15 amino acids. From germline, CDR1 is KGHSH and CDR2 LQKENI. V was shortened by 2 bases and J by 2 bases, with 11 bases between the two germline ends. CDR3 sequence (DNA): TGTGCCAGCTCACCAGTTTTAGTCAACACAGATACGCAGTATTTT. Protein product: CASSPVLVNTDTQYF.

This clone came up a few times. The chain has TRBV2 and TRBJ1-2; D ambiguous. The V gene lost 8 bases and the J gene lost 5 bases, with 6 bases spanning the gap. Germline V gene data show CDR1 as SNHLY and CDR2 as FYNNEI. This CDR3 comprises 10 residues. As DNA, the CDR3 is TGTGCCAGCCTTTTTTATGGCTACACCTTC. Protein: CASLFYGYTF.

Points on this clone: The same CDR3 also results from other DNA sequences found in this sample. This chain connects TRBV15 to TRBJ1-1; perhaps TRBD1 as D (5 bases). V lost 0 bases and J 3 bases, leaving 5 bases between the germline ends. Germline CDR1 reads LNHNV; CDR2 reads YYDKDF (reference sequence). The CDR3 sequence is 13 residues long. The DNA of the CDR3 is TGTGCCACCAGCAGAGAAGGGGACACTGAAGCTTTCTTT. This codes for CATSREGDTEAFF.

A few counts support this clone. The J gene is TRBJ1-6, the V gene TRBV5-6; D is perhaps TRBD1 (5 bases). The germline gives CDR1 SGHDT, CDR2 YYEEEE. The CDR3 has 14 amino acids. The V and J ends lost 3 bases and 13 bases respectively, with 17 bases between them. CDR3: CASSSALQGLPLHF. The CDR3 DNA is TGTGCCAGCAGCTCAGCGCTCCAGGGATTGCCCCTCCACTTT.

This clone has a handful of counts. V usage is TRBV7-7 and J usage is TRBJ2-2; 7 positions match TRBD2. CDR3 length equals 16 residues. V gave up 0 bases and J gave up 1 base; unmatched junction bases: 2. The germline gives CDR1 SSHAT, CDR2 FNYEAQ (reference sequence). CDR3 in amino acids: CASSLAPGGNTGELFF. CDR3 DNA sequence: TGTGCCAGCAGCTTAGCCCCGGGAGGGAACACCGGGGAGCTGTTTTTT. The complete variable domain, with remaining parts taken from reference TRBV7-7 and TRBJ2-2, reads GAGVSQSPRYKVTKRGQDVTLRCDPISSHATLYWYQQALGQGPEFLTYFNYEAQPDKSGLPSDRFSAERPEGSISTLTIQRTEQRDSAMYRCASSLAPGGNTGELFFGEGSRLTVL.

The rearrangement uses TRBV15 and TRBJ1-4, with 11 bases fitting TRBD1. The V segment lost 2 bases and the J segment 5 bases; nucleotides outside the gene matches: 7. Germline CDR1 is LNHNV and CDR2 is YYDKDF (reference sequence). The CDR3 runs to 17 residues. CDR3 sequence reads: CATSRHLGQGDNEKLFF. CDR3 DNA sequence: TGTGCCACCAGCAGACACCTGGGACAGGGGGACAATGAAAAACTGTTTTTT.

This clone was counted only a few times. The genes are TRBV30 and TRBJ1-6, with 7 positions matching TRBD1. The J segment lost 11 bases and the V segment lost 4 bases, leaving 8 bases of the junction unmatched. The CDR3 is 13 residues long. Germline values: CDR1 GTSNPN, CDR2 SVGIG (reference sequence). The CDR3, as DNA: TGTGCCTGGAATGAACAGGGGTTTACACCCCTCCACTTT. Translation gives CAWNEQGFTPLHF.

V is TRBV18 and J is TRBJ2-1; 10 bases match TRBD2. The CDR3 loop spans 14 amino acids. Germline CDR1 reads KGHSH; CDR2 reads LQKENI. V lost 3 bases and J lost 9; bases outside the gene matches: 5. CDR3 DNA: TGTGCCAGCTCACCTCTAGCGGGGGAGGGTGAGCAGTTCTTC. Its protein is CASSPLAGEGEQFF.

CDR3: CSGAASGATSSYNEQFF. CDR3 nucleotides: TGCAGCGGGGCAGCTAGCGGGGCGACTAGCTCCTACAATGAGCAGTTCTTC. This rearrangement joins TRBV29-1 to TRBJ2-1, with TRBD2 matching 9 bases. The V gene's germline CDR1 is SQVTM and CDR2 ANQGSEA. Unmatched junction bases numbered 13, after V lost 7 bases and J lost 0 bases. The CDR3 is 17 residues long.

Note on this clone: Its ends do not fully match the called genes, so a read error is possible. The chain has TRBV19 and TRBJ2-7; possible D gene TRBD2, 6 bases. The CDR3 consists of 12 residues. CDR1 is LNHDA and CDR2 is SQIVND in the germline V gene (reference sequence). The CDR3 sequence: CASSANSGTPSF. The CDR3 DNA sequence: TGTGCCAGTAGTGCAAATTCCGGGACTCCCAGCTTC.

V usage is TRBV19 and J usage is TRBJ2-5; tentative D call: TRBD2 (6 bases). Germline V gene data show CDR1 as LNHDA and CDR2 as SQIVND (reference sequence). V gave up 5 bases and J gave up 5 bases, with 12 bases separating them. The CDR3 loop spans 13 amino acids. The CDR3 is CASSGGTPETQYF. CDR3 DNA sequence: TGTGCCAGTAGTGGCGGGACCCCCGAGACCCAGTACTTC.

The V gene is TRBV5-1, the J gene TRBJ2-5; 7 bases are a match to TRBD2. The junction had 11 bases not matched to a gene; V was cut back by 4 bases and J by 5 bases. The CDR3 loop spans 15 amino acids. From germline, CDR1 is SGHRS and CDR2 YFSETQ. CDR3 coding DNA: TGCGCCAGCAGCCCCCGGGGGGATATTGGCGAGACCCAGTACTTC. This sequence encodes CASSPRGDIGETQYF.

This chain uses TRBV9 with TRBJ1-1; 10 bases fit TRBD1. The germline gives CDR1 SGDLS, CDR2 YYNGEE. The CDR3 sequence is 14 residues long. With 5 bases clipped from V and 6 bases from J, the junction kept 7 bases outside the gene matches. Written as DNA, the CDR3 is TGTGCCAGCAGGCCACTCGGGACAGGGGCTGAAGCTTTCTTT. This translates into CASRPLGTGAEAFF. Supplemented by reference TRBV9 and TRBJ1-1, the full variable domain reads DSGVTQTPKHLITATGQRVTLRCSPRSGDLSVYWYQQSLDQGLQFLIQYYNGEERAKGNILERFSAQQFPDLHSELNLSSLELGDSALYFCASRPLGTGAEAFFGQGTRLTVV.

The sample holds a few counts of this clone. The rearrangement joins TRBV4-1 to TRBJ2-1, with 10 nucleotides matching TRBD2. With 3 bases clipped from V and 0 bases from J, the junction kept 5 bases outside the gene matches. Per germline, CDR1 MGHRA and CDR2 YSYEKL. The CDR3 is made up of 17 amino acids. CDR3 sequence: CASSHERGGSSYNEQFF. The CDR3, as DNA: TGCGCCAGCAGCCACGAGCGGGGGGGGAGCTCCTACAATGAGCAGTTCTTC.

This clone was detected only a few times. V usage is TRBV4-1 and J usage is TRBJ2-5; D is unclear. The CDR3 is 14 amino acids. Trimming removed 6 bases from V and 0 bases from J, with 11 bases in between. Germline V lookup: CDR1 MGHRA, CDR2 YSYEKL. The CDR3 DNA follows: TGCGCCAGCAGAGAACGACGGAACCAAGAGACCCAGTACTTC. Translating it yields CASRERRNQETQYF.